The rows below give T cell receptor beta chains drawn from one sample of a study of patients and donors after allogeneic stem cell transplantation. TCRdb re-derived calls from the RT-PCR reads in MiXCR, one entry per CDR3 protein. The sample contains approximately 410,000 distinct CDR3 sequences, approximately 16% of which appear only once. Sequencing was carried out using blood, either unsorted or a sorted T cell fraction (not recorded which). These TCRs come from a human donor who was either an allogeneic HSCT recipient or a stem cell or donor lymphocyte infusion donor (not recorded which). It is not recorded whose cells these are; they may come from a transplant donor. Both conserved end residues are part of each CDR3. D genes are given only for firm matches. Clone size is not always given. Where it is, it says once, few, many or a class for expanded clones.

d_call	clone_size	v_call	j_call	cdr3_aa	cdr3_nt
TRBD1	.	TRBV5-3	TRBJ1-4	CAEGTADNEKLFF	TGTGCGGAGGGGACAGCGGATAATGAAAAACTGTTTTTT
.	many	TRBV29-1	TRBJ1-1	CSVTRAEAFF	TGCAGCGTTACGCGCGCTGAAGCTTTCTTT
.	few	TRBV30	TRBJ1-2	CAWSPSGPGYTF	TGTGCCTGGAGTCCCAGTGGACCTGGCTACACCTTC
.	.	TRBV12-3/TRBV12-4	TRBJ2-2	CASTNRRGANTGELFF	TGTGCCAGCACTAATAGGAGGGGGGCGAACACCGGGGAGCTGTTTTTT
.	.	TRBV20-1	TRBJ2-3	CSARIRGTDTQYF	TGCAGTGCTAGAATACGGGGCACAGATACGCAGTATTTT
.	.	TRBV12-3/TRBV12-4	TRBJ2-3	CASSLMQRTDTQYF	TGTGCCAGCAGTTTGATGCAGCGCACAGATACGCAGTATTTT
.	few	TRBV29-1	TRBJ1-3	CSVDGSGNTIYF	TGCAGCGTTGATGGTTCTGGAAACACCATATATTTT
.	few	TRBV30	TRBJ2-3	CAWTKGGGRTDTQYF	TGTGCCTGGACAAAGGGGGGGGGACGCACAGATACGCAGTATTTT
TRBD1	.	TRBV11-3	TRBJ2-2	CASSPSRGHTGELFF	TGTGCCAGCAGTCCAAGCAGGGGGCACACCGGGGAGCTGTTTTTT
.	.	TRBV20-1	TRBJ2-3	CSAYSRRDTQYF	TGCAGTGCTTATAGTCGGCGGGATACGCAGTATTTT
.	few	TRBV4-2	TRBJ2-3	CASSQEASSTDTQYF	TGTGCCAGCAGCCAAGAGGCCTCTAGCACAGATACGCAGTATTTT
TRBD1	.	TRBV24-1	TRBJ1-2	CATSRDRGLGYTF	TGTGCCACTTCCCGGGACAGGGGGCTTGGCTACACCTTC
TRBD1	.	TRBV12-3/TRBV12-4	TRBJ2-7	CASSLVAGGHEQYF	TGTGCCAGCAGTTTAGTGGCAGGGGGTCACGAGCAGTACTTC
.	few	TRBV20-1	TRBJ2-1	CSARGRHLRNEQFF	TGCAGTGCTAGAGGGCGGCACCTTCGCAATGAGCAGTTCTTC
.	few	TRBV15	TRBJ1-6	CATSRSVRGGVYNSPLHF	TGTGCCACCAGCAGATCCGTGAGGGGGGGAGTTTATAATTCACCCCTCCACTTT
TRBD1	.	TRBV2	TRBJ1-6	CASSRRTPGQGAHSPLHF	TGTGCCAGCAGTCGACGGACACCGGGACAGGGGGCGCATTCACCCCTCCACTTT
.	many	TRBV29-1	TRBJ1-3	CSVEVSSGNTIYF	TGCAGCGTTGAAGTCAGCTCTGGAAACACCATATATTTT
.	many	TRBV29-1	TRBJ2-5	CSVGETQYF	TGCAGCGTTGGAGAGACCCAGTACTTC
.	.	TRBV6-5	TRBJ2-7	CASSYAPGVKQYF	TGTGCCAGCAGTTACGCTCCTGGAGTCAAGCAGTACTTC
TRBD1	many	TRBV5-6	TRBJ1-1	CASREQGLNTEAFF	TGTGCCAGCAGGGAACAGGGGCTGAACACTGAAGCTTTCTTT